These T cell receptor beta chains were read from a single sample in a study of blood T cell repertoires in COVID-19. Libraries were prepared by immunoSEQ multiplex PCR; TCRdb keeps only in-frame clonotypes and omits some of them. Of around 15,000 clones in the sample, around nine tenths were seen once. What was sequenced was peripheral blood. These receptors originate from a human donor in a cohort sampled during active COVID-19. Each CDR3 is given with its conserved first and last residue. D genes are given only for firm matches. A clone size is listed for some rows: how often the clone was seen (once, few, many), or a class if it is expanded.

TRBV7-6	once	TRBJ1-6	NA	CASSLALANSPLHF	TGTGCCAGCAGCTTAGCGCTAGCTAATTCACCCCTCCACTTT
TRBV2	NA	TRBJ1-2	TRBD1	CASSARQGRANYGYTF	TGTGCCAGCAGTGCGAGACAGGGTCGAGCTAACTATGGCTACACCTTC
TRBV2	NA	TRBJ1-2	TRBD1	CASAIQGSAPVPYGYTF	TGTGCCAGCGCTATACAGGGGTCCGCCCCAGTTCCCTATGGCTACACCTTC
TRBV11-2	NA	TRBJ2-1	NA	CAYREGLRDEQFF	TGTGCCTACAGGGAGGGGTTGAGAGATGAGCAGTTCTTC
TRBV7-2	once	TRBJ2-2	NA	CASSRVGDQFNTGELFF	TGTGCCAGCAGCCGGGTGGGTGACCAATTTAACACCGGGGAGCTGTTTTTT
TRBV4-3	NA	TRBJ1-6	NA	CASSQASDRGMRSPLHF	TGCGCCAGCAGCCAAGCAAGTGATAGGGGTATGCGGTCACCCCTCCACTTT
TRBV19	NA	TRBJ1-5	TRBD1	CASSIDRGPSNQPQHF	TGTGCCAGTAGTATCGACAGGGGACCTAGCAATCAGCCCCAGCATTTT
TRBV15	NA	TRBJ1-2	NA	CATSRDPGFYGYTF	TGTGCCACCAGCAGAGATCCAGGGTTCTATGGCTACACCTTC
TRBV18	NA	TRBJ1-1	NA	CASSPLGMEDTEAFF	TGTGCCAGCTCACCTCTCGGGATGGAGGACACTGAAGCTTTCTTT
TRBV5-1	NA	TRBJ1-1	TRBD1	CASSLGTGRRMNTEAFF	TGCGCCAGCAGCTTGGGGACAGGGCGTCGGATGAACACTGAAGCTTTCTTT
TRBV5-8	NA	TRBJ1-6	NA	CASSSGRGTHNSPLHF	TGTGCCAGCAGCTCCGGTAGGGGGACCCATAATTCACCCCTCCACTTT
TRBV3-1/TRBV3-2	NA	TRBJ2-1	NA	CASSHSGGNEQFF	TGTGCCAGCAGCCATAGTGGGGGGAATGAGCAGTTCTTC
TRBV27	NA	TRBJ2-7	NA	CASSRGGLRSYEQYF	TGTGCCAGCAGTAGAGGAGGACTTCGATCCTACGAGCAGTACTTC
TRBV13	NA	TRBJ2-3	NA	CASSFLGVGSDTQYF	TGTGCCAGCAGCTTCCTAGGCGTCGGGTCAGATACGCAGTATTTT
TRBV13	NA	TRBJ2-3	NA	CASSLASTDTQYF	TGTGCCAGCAGCTTGGCTAGCACAGATACGCAGTATTTT
TRBV5-4	NA	TRBJ1-2	TRBD1	CASSWTGGPNYGYTF	TGTGCCAGCAGCTGGACAGGGGGCCCGAACTATGGCTACACCTTC
TRBV5-4	once	TRBJ2-5	TRBD2	CASSVGLAGTQETQYF	TGTGCCAGCAGCGTCGGACTAGCGGGGACACAAGAGACCCAGTACTTC
TRBV6-5	NA	TRBJ1-1	TRBD1	CASSYPGGRNTEAFF	TGTGCCAGCAGTTACCCAGGGGGCCGAAACACTGAAGCTTTCTTT
TRBV4-2	NA	TRBJ1-5	TRBD1	CASSQGQGNQPQHF	TGTGCCAGCAGCCAAGGACAGGGTAATCAGCCCCAGCATTTT
TRBV21-1	NA	TRBJ2-3	NA	CASSKEGLAERVTDTQYF	TGTGCCAGCAGCAAAGAGGGTCTAGCCGAAAGGGTCACAGATACGCAGTATTTT
TRBV7-2	NA	TRBJ1-6	NA	CASSPQSSYNSPLHF	TGTGCCAGCAGCCCACAGAGCTCCTATAATTCACCCCTCCACTTT
TRBV19	NA	TRBJ2-3	TRBD1	CASSMGQGPPWDTQYF	TGTGCCAGTAGTATGGGACAGGGGCCTCCCTGGGATACGCAGTATTTT
TRBV7-9	NA	TRBJ1-2	TRBD1	CASSSDRAGYGYTF	TGTGCCAGCAGCTCGGACAGGGCGGGATATGGCTACACCTTC
TRBV3-1/TRBV3-2	medium-sized	TRBJ1-2	NA	CASSSRLGSSYGYTF	TGTGCCAGCAGCTCCCGTTTGGGCAGCAGCTATGGCTACACCTTC
TRBV7-3	NA	TRBJ2-1	NA	CASSLGQNNEQFF	TGTGCCAGCAGCTTAGGACAGAACAATGAGCAGTTCTTC
TRBV7-6	NA	TRBJ1-6	TRBD1	CASSLTDRDISPLHF	TGTGCCAGCAGCTTAACCGACAGGGACATTTCACCCCTCCACTTT
TRBV10-3	NA	TRBJ2-5	TRBD1	CAISQQGADLGTQYF	TGTGCCATCAGTCAACAGGGGGCAGACTTGGGGACCCAGTACTTC
TRBV3-1/TRBV3-2	NA	TRBJ2-7	TRBD2	CASSHLPRTSGGLFSYEQYF	TGTGCCAGCAGCCACTTACCCCGGACTAGCGGGGGCCTATTCTCCTACGAGCAGTACTTC
TRBV11-3	NA	TRBJ2-1	NA	CASSLDHGYNEQFF	TGTGCCAGCAGCTTAGATCACGGCTACAATGAGCAGTTCTTC
TRBV19	NA	TRBJ2-1	NA	CASSATVLSYNEQFF	TGTGCCAGTAGTGCTACAGTCTTATCCTACAATGAGCAGTTCTTC
TRBV11-3	NA	TRBJ2-1	NA	CASSATRALENEQFF	TGTGCCAGCAGCGCGACTAGGGCGTTGGAGAATGAGCAGTTCTTC
TRBV6-2/TRBV6-3	NA	TRBJ1-2	NA	CASSYSYRVYYGYTF	TGTGCCAGCAGTTACTCTTACAGGGTTTACTATGGCTACACCTTC
TRBV18	NA	TRBJ2-5	NA	CASSPVGAVETQYF	TGTGCCAGCTCACCAGTAGGGGCCGTAGAGACCCAGTACTTC
TRBV5-6	NA	TRBJ1-5	TRBD1	CASSFGQGLQPQHF	TGTGCCAGCAGCTTTGGACAGGGACTTCAGCCCCAGCATTTT
TRBV11-1	NA	TRBJ1-1	TRBD1	CASSRQGVSTEAFF	TGTGCCAGCAGTCGCCAGGGGGTTTCGACTGAAGCTTTCTTT
TRBV18	NA	TRBJ2-7	NA	CASSPRQRTYEQYF	TGTGCCAGCTCACCACGACAGAGAACCTACGAGCAGTACTTC
TRBV7-2	NA	TRBJ2-1	NA	CASSFRWGGRPNNEQFF	TGTGCCAGCAGCTTCCGCTGGGGGGGCAGACCCAACAATGAGCAGTTCTTC
TRBV21-1	NA	TRBJ2-1	NA	CASRKGQTYNEQFF	TGTGCCAGCAGAAAAGGACAGACCTACAATGAGCAGTTCTTC
TRBV3-1/TRBV3-2	NA	TRBJ2-3	TRBD2	CASSSRGGGSGDTQYF	TGTGCCAGCAGCTCCCGTGGCGGGGGGTCCGGGGATACGCAGTATTTT
TRBV6-2/TRBV6-3	NA	TRBJ2-7	NA	CASSGQTAYEQYF	TGTGCCAGCAGCGGGCAAACCGCCTACGAGCAGTACTTC
TRBV3-1/TRBV3-2	NA	TRBJ2-3	NA	CASSQDPEKMSTDTQYF	TGTGCCAGCAGCCAAGATCCCGAGAAAATGAGCACAGATACGCAGTATTTT
TRBV5-4	NA	TRBJ2-7	NA	CASSSGDPNYEQYF	TGTGCCAGCAGCTCGGGGGACCCCAATTACGAGCAGTACTTC
TRBV9	NA	TRBJ1-1	NA	CASSVGKLTVLNTEAFF	TGTGCCAGCAGCGTAGGGAAACTGACAGTTCTGAACACTGAAGCTTTCTTT
TRBV2	NA	TRBJ2-1	TRBD2	CASSPLAGDHEQFF	TGTGCCAGCAGTCCCCTAGCGGGGGATCATGAGCAGTTCTTC
TRBV6-5	NA	TRBJ2-2	TRBD2	CASSYSGGTGELFF	TGTGCCAGCAGTTACTCGGGGGGGACCGGGGAGCTGTTTTTT
TRBV18	NA	TRBJ2-7	TRBD1	CASSPVPGQVFYF	TGTGCCAGCTCACCCGTCCCGGGACAGGTATTTTACTTC
TRBV27	NA	TRBJ2-5	NA	CASSPTHYAHQETQYF	TGTGCCAGCAGCCCGACTCATTACGCCCACCAAGAGACCCAGTACTTC
TRBV18	NA	TRBJ2-2	TRBD1	CASSPDRKNTGELFF	TGTGCCAGCTCACCGGACAGGAAAAACACCGGGGAGCTGTTTTTT
TRBV4-3	NA	TRBJ2-3	TRBD2	CASSYIAGETDTQYF	TGCGCCAGCAGCTATATAGCGGGGGAGACAGATACGCAGTATTTT
TRBV19	few	TRBJ2-7	NA	CASSIGETEGEQYF	TGTGCCAGTAGTATAGGGGAAACGGAGGGCGAGCAGTACTTC
TRBV5-1	NA	TRBJ1-1	NA	CASSSTDMNTEAFF	TGCGCCAGCAGCTCGACAGACATGAACACTGAAGCTTTCTTT
TRBV7-9	NA	TRBJ2-7	TRBD2	CASSLAGGSYEQYF	TGTGCCAGCAGCTTAGCCGGGGGGAGCTACGAGCAGTACTTC
TRBV2	NA	TRBJ2-7	TRBD2	CASRRGGVSYEQYF	TGTGCCAGCAGGAGGGGAGGGGTCTCCTACGAGCAGTACTTC
TRBV5-3	few	TRBJ1-1	TRBD1	CARSEPGQQNTEAFF	TGTGCCAGAAGCGAACCGGGACAGCAGAACACTGAAGCTTTCTTT
TRBV4-3	NA	TRBJ2-2	NA	CASSQVHETPGGELFF	TGCGCCAGCAGCCAAGTGCATGAGACCCCGGGCGGGGAGCTGTTTTTT